Sequencing of this T cell receptor beta chain was carried out in a study of cytomegalovirus exposure and HLA in healthy donors. General study points: With high specificity and sensitivity, the classifier reportedly diagnosed cytomegalovirus status. TCR sequences were mostly rare, though some public TCRs occurred in many donors. According to a later analysis, donors in an Asian-associated ancestry cluster reportedly had fewer N-insertions than the approximately 730-donor mean.

The PCR contained 60 Vbeta and 13 Jbeta primers. Measured with immunoSEQ multiplex PCR; TCRdb has only the in-frame clones, and not every one. The sample includes 200,000 to 250,000 clones, around 83% seen only once; the top ten take 2.7%. Regarding this clone: Its cognate antigen is unknown.

The CDR3 has 13 residues. Germline CDR1 and CDR2: LNHDA and SQIVND (reference sequence). J lost 5 bases, V lost 3 bases, and 3 bases had no gene match. The rearrangement joins TRBV19 to TRBJ2-5, with 7 bases lining up with TRBD2. Sequenced sample: PBMCs. This TCR came from a woman in her 40s in good health and CMV-seronegative. The CDR3 sequence is CASSISGRETQYF. The CDR3 region has the DNA TGTGCCAGTAGTATTTCCGGGAGGGAGACCCAGTACTTC. Variable domain in full (rest from reference TRBV19 and TRBJ2-5): DGGITQSPKYLFRKEGQNVTLSCEQNLNHDAMYWYRQDPGQGLRLIYYSQIVNDFQKGDIAEGYSVSREKKESFPLTVTSAQKNPTAFYLCASSISGRETQYFGPGTRLLVL.